This T cell receptor (beta chain) derives from a study of T cell responses to AZD1222 COVID-19 vaccine. Produced via immunoSEQ multiplex PCR; TCRdb's table is partial and in-frame only. The table includes roughly 86,000 clones, 80% to 90% detected once. The CDR3 loop spans 12 amino acids. Germline-derived CDR1 and CDR2 are SGHTA and FQGNSA. Trimming shortened V by 0 bases and J by 3 bases, and 3 bases separated the two germline ends. The chain joins TRBV7-2 to TRBJ2-7; D gene uncertain. The sample in question was peripheral blood, obtained on day 0 of AZD1222 vaccination. The source is an adult in good health. CDR3 amino acids: CASSLAFYEQYF. The CDR3 DNA reads as TGTGCCAGCAGCTTAGCGTTCTACGAGCAGTACTTC.